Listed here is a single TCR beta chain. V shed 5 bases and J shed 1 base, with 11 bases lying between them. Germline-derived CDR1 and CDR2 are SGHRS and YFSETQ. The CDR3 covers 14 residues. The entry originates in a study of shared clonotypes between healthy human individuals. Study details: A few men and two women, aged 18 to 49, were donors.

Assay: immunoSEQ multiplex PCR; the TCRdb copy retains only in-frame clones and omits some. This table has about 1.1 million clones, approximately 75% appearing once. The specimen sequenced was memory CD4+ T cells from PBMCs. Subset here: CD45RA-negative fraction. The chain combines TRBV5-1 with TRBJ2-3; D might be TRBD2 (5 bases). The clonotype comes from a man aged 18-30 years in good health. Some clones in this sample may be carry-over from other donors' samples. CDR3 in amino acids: CASSVGAGTDTQYF. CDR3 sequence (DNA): TGCGCCAGCAGTGTGGGAGCAGGCACAGATACGCAGTATTTT.